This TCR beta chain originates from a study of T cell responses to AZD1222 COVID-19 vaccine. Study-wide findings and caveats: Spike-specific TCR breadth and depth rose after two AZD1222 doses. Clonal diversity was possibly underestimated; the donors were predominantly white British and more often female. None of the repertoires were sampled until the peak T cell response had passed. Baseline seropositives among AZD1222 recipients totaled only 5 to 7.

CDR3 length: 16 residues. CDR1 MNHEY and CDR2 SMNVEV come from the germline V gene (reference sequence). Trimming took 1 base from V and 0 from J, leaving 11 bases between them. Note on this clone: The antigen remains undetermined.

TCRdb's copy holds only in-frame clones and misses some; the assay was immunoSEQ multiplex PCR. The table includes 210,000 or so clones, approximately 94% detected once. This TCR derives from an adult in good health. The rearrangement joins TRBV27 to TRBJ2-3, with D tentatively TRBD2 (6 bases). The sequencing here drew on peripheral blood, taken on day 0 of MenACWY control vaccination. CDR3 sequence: CASSLLGGASTDTQYF. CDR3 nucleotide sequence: TGTGCCAGCAGTTTATTGGGCGGGGCTAGCACAGATACGCAGTATTTT.